Below are 12 T cell receptor beta chains sequenced from a single sample in a study of T cell responses to AZD1222 COVID-19 vaccine (dated by TCRdb to 2020 to 2023). The time point label on this specimen signifies: baseline before first vaccination. Receptors were amplified or captured by the immunoSEQ multiplex PCR assay. In TCRdb, the immuneACCESS table is reduced to in-frame sequences with V and J assigned. These tables do not hold every clone; where another copy was compared, an unresolved V gene accounts for under half, and the others remain unexplained. A total of about 180,000 clones appear in this sample, around 88% of them only once. The top ten hold approximately 8% of the sample. Sample: peripheral blood, taken on day 0 of AZD1222 vaccination. These receptors all come from an adult in good health.

The chain uses TRBV12-3 or TRBV12-4 and TRBJ1-5, with D perhaps TRBD1 (6 bases). The CDR3 runs 11 residues. The V and J ends lost 3 bases and 13 bases respectively, with 10 bases between them. The DNA of the CDR3 is TGTGCCAGCAGTTTGGGGGGCCAGCAGCATTTT. This gives the protein CASSLGGQQHF.

This chain uses TRBV12-3 or TRBV12-4 with TRBJ2-7; D is undetermined. With 5 bases removed from V and 6 bases from J, the gap between germline ends came to 14 bases. The CDR3 length is 13 residues. DNA for the CDR3: TGTGCCAGCAGTCCCCAGGCCTTTACCGAGCAGTACTTC. It is translated as CASSPQAFTEQYF.

The rearrangement joins TRBV5-1 to TRBJ2-7; D uncertain. Between the trimmed V and J ends, which lost 0 bases and 2 bases, there was a span of 15 bases. The CDR3 length is 16 residues. Per germline, CDR1 SGHRS and CDR2 YFSETQ. CDR3 nucleotides: TGCGCCAGCAGCTTGGAGCCGACCGGTAAGACCTACGAGCAGTACTTC. It encodes CASSLEPTGKTYEQYF.

This chain joins TRBV3-1 (or the pseudogene TRBV3-2) and TRBJ1-1; TRBD1 might be the D (5 bases). V was trimmed by 7 bases and J by 3 bases, leaving 9 bases between them. CDR1 and CDR2 from the germline V gene are LGHDT and YNNKEL (reference sequence). This CDR3 comprises 12 residues. In nucleotides, the CDR3 is TGTGCCAGCATGGACACCGACACTGAAGCTTTCTTT. This codes for CASMDTDTEAFF.

The chain uses TRBV12-3 or TRBV12-4 and TRBJ1-2; D is uncertain. This CDR3 has 13 residues. Trimming removed 1 base from V and 8 bases from J, with 11 bases in between. DNA of the CDR3: TGTGCCAGCAGTTTAGGCGGAGGGCGCGGCTACACCTTC. Translating it yields CASSLGGGRGYTF.

This clone showed up just once. The chain recombines TRBV7-2 with TRBJ1-2; 8 positions agree with TRBD1. The CDR3 runs to 17 residues. Germline V gene data show CDR1 as SGHTA and CDR2 as FQGNSA. Unmatched junction bases numbered 11, after V lost 1 base and J lost 4 bases. The CDR3 nucleotides read TGTGCCAGCAGCTTAGTAGCTGCCAGGGGGCTCAGCTATGGCTACACCTTC. It codes for CASSLVAARGLSYGYTF.

The CDR3 spells CASSFRDRGRNEQYF. The CDR3 nucleotides read TGTGCCAGCAGCTTCCGGGACAGGGGCAGGAACGAGCAGTACTTC. This sequence joins TRBV6-5 and TRBJ2-7; 10 nucleotides align to TRBD1. The V gene's germline CDR1 is MNHEY and CDR2 SVGAGI. The CDR3 contains 15 residues. V lost 6 bases to trimming and J lost 5 bases; unmatched junction nucleotides: 10.

The chain joins TRBV18 to TRBJ2-5; D is unclear. The ends were cut back, 6 bases at V and 5 bases at J, with 4 bases in the middle. Germline V gives CDR1 KGHSH, CDR2 LQKENI. This CDR3 is built from 10 residues. CDR3 protein: CASSGETQYF. Written as DNA, the CDR3 is TGTGCCAGCTCGGGGGAGACCCAGTACTTC.

This chain connects TRBV7-9 to TRBJ1-4; possibly TRBD1 for D (5 bases). V was pared by 2 bases and J by 7 bases, with 14 bases between. Germline V gene data show CDR1 as SEHNR and CDR2 as FQNEAQ (reference sequence). This CDR3 comprises 15 residues. The CDR3, as DNA: TGTGCCAGCAGCTTATCGCAGGGAGGGCGTGAAAAACTGTTTTTT. Its translation: CASSLSQGGREKLFF.

V and J are TRBV7-2 and TRBJ1-3; 8 nucleotides agree with TRBD1. This CDR3 spans 16 amino acids. V shed 3 bases, J shed 4 bases, and the junction held 8 bases outside the gene matches. Germline lookup yields CDR1 SGHTA and CDR2 FQGNSA. The CDR3 is CASSFPGQGNGNTIYF. CDR3 nucleotides: TGTGCCAGCAGCTTCCCCGGACAGGGTAACGGAAACACCATATATTTT.

The V call is TRBV3-1 (or the pseudogene TRBV3-2), the J call TRBJ1-2; the match to TRBD1 covers 10 bases. The trim removed 3 bases at V and 7 bases at J, leaving 5 bases unmatched. This CDR3 spans 14 amino acids. Germline CDR1 reads LGHDT; CDR2 reads YNNKEL (reference sequence). The CDR3 sequence is CASSQTGGMAGYTF. The CDR3 DNA follows: TGTGCCAGCAGCCAGACAGGGGGCATGGCTGGCTACACCTTC.

The chain has TRBV5-5 and TRBJ1-3; 7 bases map to TRBD1. With V trimmed by 0 bases and J by 0 bases, 6 bases remained unmatched. Germline loops: CDR1 SGHKS, CDR2 YYEKEE (reference sequence). The CDR3 runs to 17 residues. CDR3 nucleotides: TGTGCCAGCAGCTTGGTGGACAGGACCAACTCTGGAAACACCATATATTTT. Translated, it gives CASSLVDRTNSGNTIYF.